This entry describes one TCR beta chain. The source of the sample is a study of radiation and T cells in renal cell carcinoma. Method: immunoSEQ multiplex PCR; TCRdb's copy keeps in-frame clones and lacks some. Of about 140,000 clones listed, approximately 87% are singletons. Time point: baseline pretreatment blood. Sample treatment: 15 Gy SBRT to primary tumor, nephrectomy 4 weeks later. The CDR3 runs to 17 residues. Unmatched junction bases numbered 10, after V lost 4 bases and J lost 6 bases. CDR1 and CDR2 from the germline V gene are MGHRA and YSYEKL. Here the sequenced sample was blood, taken from a patient whose treatment included radiotherapy and nephrectomy. The chain couples TRBV4-1 to TRBJ2-6, with 9 bases matching TRBD1. The receptor's source is a woman aged 45 to 65 with renal cell carcinoma. This chain's CDR3 is CASSPGRGQGKANVLTF. CDR3 DNA: TGCGCCAGCAGCCCAGGTAGGGGACAGGGAAAGGCCAACGTCCTGACTTTC.